Listed here are 5 T cell receptor beta chains from one sample, sequenced in a study of cytomegalovirus exposure and HLA in healthy donors. 13 Jbeta primers and 60 Vbeta primers were used for the PCR. Using immunoSEQ multiplex PCR, the repertoire was profiled, and TCRdb retains in-frame clones only, with some absent. The sample includes some 90,000 clones, over 70% of them seen just once. Sequenced: PBMCs. The receptor source for this set is a woman between 50 and 59 years old in good health and CMV-seropositive.

The V gene is TRBV5-1, the J gene TRBJ2-5, with TRBD1 matching 7 bases. Germline assignment: CDR1 SGHRS and CDR2 YFSETQ. The CDR3 runs to 15 residues. With V trimmed by 0 bases and J by 1 base, 3 bases remained unmatched. The CDR3 loop is CASSLATGPQETQYF. The CDR3, as DNA: TGCGCCAGCAGCTTGGCGACAGGGCCCCAAGAGACCCAGTACTTC. The whole variable domain, remainder taken from reference TRBV5-1 and TRBJ2-5, is KAGVTQTPRYLIKTRGQQVTLSCSPISGHRSVSWYQQTPGQGLQFLFEYFSETQRNKGNFPGRFSGRQFSNSRSEMNVSTLELGDSALYLCASSLATGPQETQYFGPGTRLLVL.

This chain links TRBV7-8 with TRBJ1-5; TRBD1 matches 7 bases. The germline V gene has CDR1 SGHVS and CDR2 FQNEAQ. V lost 5 bases to trimming and J lost 7 bases; unmatched junction nucleotides: 14. CDR3 length: 16 residues. CDR3 coding DNA: TGTGCCAGCAGCCCGGGGCGACAGGGCCCCAGGCAGCCCCAGCATTTT. Its translation: CASSPGRQGPRQPQHF.

This clone was picked up a small number of times. The chain is built from TRBV9 and TRBJ2-2; D may be TRBD1 (6 bases). Trimming left V 5 bases short and J 1 base short, with 9 bases between. The CDR3 consists of 14 residues. Germline V CDR1 and CDR2: SGDLS, YYNGEE. The CDR3 is CASRTGMNTGELFF. The CDR3 region has the DNA TGTGCCAGCAGAACAGGGATGAACACCGGGGAGCTGTTTTTT.

By proportion, this clone is medium-sized (0.01 to 0.1%). The V gene is TRBV6-4, the J gene TRBJ2-6; D ambiguous. The CDR3 has 15 residues. V lost 0 bases, J lost 0 bases, and 3 bases lay in between. Germline CDR1 reads MRHNA; CDR2 reads SNTAGT. The DNA for the CDR3 is TGTGCCAGCAGTGACTCGAGCTCTGGGGCCAACGTCCTGACTTTC. Translating it yields CASSDSSSGANVLTF.

The J gene is TRBJ2-7, the V gene TRBV4-1; a possible D gene is TRBD1 (6 bases). Deletions cut 1 base from V and 2 bases from J, with 12 bases between. The CDR3 is made up of 15 amino acids. The germline V gene has CDR1 MGHRA and CDR2 YSYEKL. The DNA for the CDR3 is TGCGCCAGCAGCCAAGTGCCAGGGGCGGCCTACGAGCAGTACGTC. It codes for CASSQVPGAAYEQYV.